Sequencing of this TCR beta chain was carried out in a study of esophageal squamous cell carcinoma under preoperative chemotherapy. Study-wide background: TCR repertoires were profiled from both peripheral blood T cells and tumor-infiltrating lymphocytes. General study results and limits: After treatment, tumor-infiltrating lymphocytes apparently came partly from blood T cells.

Points on this clonotype: What it binds is unknown.

Each CDR3 protein is one row after TCRdb ran MiXCR on the PCR reads. The sample lists about 15,000 distinct CDR3 sequences, 48% seen once, with roughly 28% in the top ten. V lost 0 bases to trimming and J lost 6 bases, with 9 bases between them. This CDR3 comprises 12 residues. Germline V CDR1 and CDR2: DFQATT, SNEGSKA (reference sequence). Time point of the sample: before preoperative PTX-NDP chemotherapy. Paclitaxel-nedaplatin chemotherapy was given to patients ahead of their surgery. This clonotype was sampled from a human donor with esophageal squamous cell carcinoma. The donor label of this sample is uncertain. The rearrangement joins TRBV20-1 to TRBJ2-7, with D possibly called TRBD1 or TRBD2 (7 bases each). The specimen was taken from a patient given preoperative chemotherapy. This CDR3 reads CSARDRGGEQYF. The CDR3 DNA reads TGCAGTGCTAGAGACAGGGGGGGCGAGCAGTACTTC.